In its sample, the clone carrying this TCR beta chain was seen many times. Its antigen is as yet unknown. This entry belongs to a study of CD8 T cells in ankylosing spondylitis. MiXCR, run by TCRdb on the 5' RACE reads, gives a single entry per CDR3 protein. The table has 25,000 to 35,000 distinct CDR3 sequences, 30% seen once. Germline loops: CDR1 SGHRS, CDR2 YFSETQ. V was pared by 3 bases and J by 6 bases, with 0 bases of the junction left unmatched. This CDR3 is 12 amino acids long. Study-level points and caveats: In ankylosing spondylitis patients, matched synovial fluid reportedly showed significant enrichment of disease-linked clones.

The origin of this receptor is a male donor with ankylosing spondylitis. Sequencing used synovial fluid, either unsorted or a sorted T cell fraction (not recorded which). The V call is TRBV5-1, the J call TRBJ2-1, with TRBD2 identical over 7 bases. Here the CDR3 reads CASSWTSNEQFF. The CDR3 DNA reads TGCGCCAGCAGCTGGACTAGCAATGAGCAGTTCTTC.